This TCR beta chain was retrieved from a study of blood T cells in healthy people across ages. Trimming removed 0 bases from V and 2 bases from J; junction bases left unmatched: 6. There are 16 residues in the CDR3. Germline V gives CDR1 DFQATT, CDR2 SNEGSKA (reference sequence). A J-beta primer mix and a sample-barcoded 5' primer were used in a second PCR of about 7 to 11 cycles. MiXCR was run by TCRdb on the 5' RACE reads, yielding one entry per CDR3 protein. This table has roughly 500,000 distinct CDR3 sequences, approximately 25% appearing once. The V gene is TRBV20-1, the J gene TRBJ2-1, with 8 nucleotides matching TRBD2. Sequenced sample: blood. This TCR was sampled from a woman in her seventies in good health. In nucleotides, the CDR3 is TGCAGTGCTAGAGATGGGGGAGCGGGGGCCTACAATGAGCAGTTCTTC. This codes for CSARDGGAGAYNEQFF.